These 22 T cell receptor beta chains originate from one sample sequenced in a study of a mutant IDH1 vaccine in newly diagnosed glioma. Indicated time point: week 23, last vaccination. Each dose delivered 300 ug of mutant IDH1 20-mer peptide subcutaneously with imiquimod. The assay was immunoSEQ multiplex PCR, and TCRdb's table has in-frame clones only and misses some. The repertoire includes about 55,000 clones, approximately 80% of them detected once, and 5% to 8% sits in the top ten. These receptors are not linked to any known antigen. The specimen was PBMCs, collected from a glioma patient whose treatment included an IDH1 peptide vaccine. The receptors stem from a man aged 40-49 years with glioma.

The J gene is TRBJ2-2, the V gene TRBV5-6, with D hard to call. V shed 3 bases and J shed 5 bases, with 5 bases lying between them. Germline V gene lookup returns CDR1 SGHDT and CDR2 YYEEEE. This CDR3 region has 12 residues. The CDR3 protein is CASSSVTGELFF. Here the CDR3 DNA reads TGTGCCAGCAGCTCGGTGACCGGGGAGCTGTTTTTT.

In this sample, this clone turned up a few times. The V gene is TRBV10-1, the J gene TRBJ2-6; tentatively, D is TRBD2 (6 bases). Trimming shortened V by 3 bases and J by 3 bases, and 9 bases separated the two germline ends. This CDR3 comprises 15 residues. Germline values: CDR1 WNHNN, CDR2 SYGVQD (reference sequence). CDR3 nucleotide sequence: TGCGCCAGCAGTGATGGGACTTTTGGGGCCAACGTCCTGACTTTC. Its translation is CASSDGTFGANVLTF.

J is TRBJ1-6 and V is TRBV5-6; no definite D call. CDR3 length: 14 amino acids. CDR1 is SGHDT, CDR2 YYEEEE, per germline. The V end was cut by 0 bases, the J end by 7 bases, with 8 bases between. The CDR3 reads CASSLARANSPLHF. The CDR3 DNA reads as TGTGCCAGCAGCTTGGCTCGGGCCAATTCACCCCTCCACTTT.

In DNA, the CDR3 is TGTGCCAGCAGCTTAGACGGCTACGAGCAGTACTTC. Its protein product is CASSLDGYEQYF. The chain couples TRBV11-3 to TRBJ2-7, with D unclear. V lost 0 bases to trimming and J lost 3 bases, with 3 bases between them. CDR3 length: 12 residues. The germline CDR1 and CDR2 sequences are SGHNT and YENEEA.

The chain couples TRBV2 to TRBJ1-5, with TRBD1 matching 8 bases. J was trimmed by 7 bases and V by 6 bases; bases with no gene match: 8. The CDR3 extends over 14 amino acids. CDR1 is SNHLY and CDR2 is FYNNEI in the germline V gene. CDR3 protein: CASSRTGRRQPQHF. CDR3 DNA sequence: TGTGCCAGCAGCAGGACAGGGAGGCGGCAGCCCCAGCATTTT.

The V gene is TRBV9, the J gene TRBJ1-1; no definite D call. V lost 2 bases, J lost 0 bases, and 5 bases lay in between. This CDR3 has 13 residues. The germline CDR1 and CDR2 sequences are SGDLS and YYNGEE. The CDR3: CASSVSLNTEAFF. DNA of the CDR3: TGTGCCAGCAGCGTTTCCCTGAACACTGAAGCTTTCTTT.

This sequence joins TRBV15 and TRBJ1-1; D is possibly TRBD1 (6 bases). The CDR3 covers 13 residues. The V gene lost 1 base and the J gene lost 3 bases, with 6 bases spanning the gap. CDR1 LNHNV and CDR2 YYDKDF come from the germline V gene (reference sequence). The DNA of the CDR3 is TGTGCCACCAGCAGAGCAGGGGACACTGAAGCTTTCTTT. It translates to CATSRAGDTEAFF.

The chain combines TRBV6-6 with TRBJ2-3, with a possible D match to TRBD1 (6 bases). This CDR3 comprises 16 residues. Between the trimmed V and J ends, which lost 1 base and 5 bases, there was a span of 16 bases. Germline V CDR1 and CDR2: MNHNY, SVGAGI (reference sequence). The CDR3 reads CASSYLTGSKGDTQYF. The CDR3 nucleotides are TGTGCCAGCAGTTACTTGACAGGTTCGAAGGGAGATACGCAGTATTTT.

The CDR3 here is CAWRGQGISSWGYTF. The CDR3 coding sequence is TGTGCCTGGAGAGGTCAGGGTATTAGCAGCTGGGGCTACACCTTC. The chain joins TRBV30 to TRBJ1-2; D may be TRBD1 (5 bases). There are 15 residues in the CDR3. V was shortened by 3 bases and J by 8 bases, with 22 bases between the two germline ends. Germline V CDR1 and CDR2: GTSNPN, SVGIG (reference sequence).

This chain connects TRBV18 to TRBJ1-6; possibly TRBD1 for D (5 bases). Trimming shortened V by 2 bases and J by 9 bases, and 14 bases separated the two germline ends. The CDR3 runs 15 residues. The germline CDR1 and CDR2 sequences are KGHSH and LQKENI. In DNA form, the CDR3 reads TGTGCCAGCTCACCAGGGGGATCTCTGGGTTCACCCCTCCACTTT. It is translated as CASSPGGSLGSPLHF.

The chain carries TRBV5-1 and TRBJ2-5, with 11 positions matching TRBD1. This CDR3 is 16 amino acids long. V dropped 3 bases and J dropped 0; count of bases not matched to a gene: 4. The germline V gene has CDR1 SGHRS and CDR2 YFSETQ. The CDR3 loop reads CASSSGTGGYQETQYF. The CDR3, as DNA: TGCGCCAGCAGCTCCGGGACAGGGGGGTACCAAGAGACCCAGTACTTC.

This chain links TRBV2 with TRBJ2-3; 11 nucleotides line up with TRBD2. The J segment lost 0 bases and the V segment lost 9 bases, leaving 11 bases of the junction unmatched. This CDR3 is 17 amino acids long. The germline V gene has CDR1 SNHLY and CDR2 FYNNEI. The CDR3 is CASTASGGFSSTDTQYF. The CDR3 region has the DNA TGTGCCAGTACAGCTAGCGGGGGGTTCTCTAGCACAGATACGCAGTATTTT.

The chain carries TRBV29-1 and TRBJ2-6; possible D gene TRBD2, 6 bases. Trimming cost V 4 bases and J 4 bases, with 11 bases left between them. Germline CDR1 and CDR2: SQVTM and ANQGSEA. CDR3 size: 14 residues. In DNA form, the CDR3 reads TGCAGCGTTGGCGGGGACGCGGGGGCCAACGTCCTGACTTTC. Residues: CSVGGDAGANVLTF.

CDR3 nucleotides: TGTGCCAGCAGTTTCGGACAGGGGGTATGGGATACGCAGTATTTT. Protein sequence: CASSFGQGVWDTQYF. The V call is TRBV5-4, the J call TRBJ2-3; 10 nucleotides line up with TRBD1. Germline lookup yields CDR1 SGHNT and CDR2 YYREEE (reference sequence). This CDR3 is built from 15 residues. Trimming cost V 5 bases and J 6 bases; bases outside gene matches: 9.

The chain links TRBV11-2 to TRBJ1-6; D gene unclear. With 3 bases removed from V and 2 bases from J, the gap between germline ends came to 5 bases. Per germline, CDR1 SGHAT and CDR2 FQNNGV. CDR3 size: 14 residues. In DNA form, the CDR3 reads TGTGCCAGCAGCTTGGGCGCCTATAATTCACCCCTCCACTTT. This translates into CASSLGAYNSPLHF. Using reference TRBV11-2 and TRBJ1-6 for the parts outside the CDR3, the full variable domain is EAGVAQSPRYKIIEKRQSVAFWCNPISGHATLYWYQQILGQGPKLLIQFQNNGVVDDSQLPKDRFSAERLKGVDSTLKIQPAKLEDSAVYLCASSLGAYNSPLHFGNGTRLTVT.

The rearrangement links TRBV7-9 to TRBJ2-7; the D is unclear. This CDR3 is built from 11 residues. Trimming removed 5 bases from V and 5 bases from J, with 7 bases in between. The germline V gene has CDR1 SEHNR and CDR2 FQNEAQ (reference sequence). CDR3: CASSDVDEQYF. CDR3 coding DNA: TGTGCCAGCAGCGACGTTGACGAGCAGTACTTC.

The CDR3 DNA is TGTGCCAGCAGTCCGAATCTAGGACAGGGGGACGCCTATGGCTACACCTTC. Protein: CASSPNLGQGDAYGYTF. V usage is TRBV27 and J usage is TRBJ1-2; 10 bases are a match to TRBD1. J lost 4 bases, V lost 5 bases, and 13 bases had no gene match. The CDR3 runs to 17 residues. CDR1 is MNHEY and CDR2 is SMNVEV in the germline V gene (reference sequence).

The J gene is TRBJ1-1, the V gene TRBV27; the D is unclear. This CDR3 is built from 13 residues. V lost 5 bases and J lost 4, with 11 bases in between. Germline V gene sequence: CDR1 MNHEY, CDR2 SMNVEV (reference sequence). The CDR3 DNA reads as TGTGCCAGCAGTCCCGACCCGGGCACTGAAGCTTTCTTT. Amino acid sequence: CASSPDPGTEAFF.

A single count supports this clone. The chain joins TRBV5-1 to TRBJ1-1; 7 nucleotides align to TRBD1. V dropped 4 bases and J dropped 7; count of bases not matched to a gene: 7. From germline, CDR1 is SGHRS and CDR2 YFSETQ. The CDR3 extends over 13 amino acids. The CDR3 protein is CASSIGTAGEAFF. The CDR3 coding sequence is TGCGCCAGCAGCATCGGGACAGCGGGTGAAGCTTTCTTT.

The V gene is TRBV6-5, the J gene TRBJ1-4; D ambiguous. V was clipped by 8 bases and J by 7 bases, with 17 bases between them. The CDR3 sequence is 14 residues long. CDR1 and CDR2 (germline): MNHEY, SVGAGI. CDR3 loop: CASGRNSLVEKLFF. For the CDR3, the DNA is TGTGCCAGCGGGCGGAACTCTTTGGTTGAAAAACTGTTTTTT.

In its sample, this clone was seen a few times. The gene calls are TRBV5-4 and TRBJ1-2, with D possibly matching TRBD1 (5 bases). Germline V lookup: CDR1 SGHNT, CDR2 YYREEE (reference sequence). The length of the CDR3 is 14 residues. V was clipped by 4 bases and J by 3 bases, with 13 bases between them. CDR3 sequence: CASSGGIWDYGYTF. CDR3 DNA sequence: TGTGCCAGCAGCGGGGGGATATGGGACTATGGCTACACCTTC.

The rearrangement links TRBV6-5 to TRBJ1-2; possible D gene TRBD1, 5 bases. CDR3 size: 14 residues. Trimming pared 0 bases from V and 8 bases from J, leaving 13 bases between. Germline values: CDR1 MNHEY, CDR2 SVGAGI. The CDR3 DNA sequence: TGTGCCAGCAGTTACTCGGGGCTGGTTGGGGGCTACACCTTC. Protein sequence: CASSYSGLVGGYTF.